The 23 T cell receptor beta chains below were found in one sample sequenced in a study of OX40 agonist ivuxolimab in advanced cancers. Here immunoSEQ multiplex PCR was the method, and the copy in TCRdb shows in-frame clones only, minus some. Here the sample spans some 100,000 clones, roughly 80% being singletons. The material was CD4+ or CD8+ T cells sorted from blood, obtained in a trial of the OX40 agonist ivuxolimab. All receptors derive from an adult with an advanced solid tumor such as melanoma, head and neck, liver or kidney cancer.

The rearrangement joins TRBV30 to TRBJ2-2; possible D gene TRBD2, 6 bases. The CDR3 loop spans 17 amino acids. Trimming left V 4 bases short and J 4 bases short, with 22 bases between. Germline values: CDR1 GTSNPN, CDR2 SVGIG (reference sequence). The CDR3 loop reads CAWNPAGSGELTGELFF. The CDR3 region has the DNA TGTGCCTGGAATCCGGCTGGATCGGGGGAGCTCACCGGGGAGCTGTTTTTT.

The chain couples TRBV2 to TRBJ2-2, with D uncertain. V lost 4 bases to trimming and J lost 3 bases, with 12 bases between them. CDR1 and CDR2 (germline): SNHLY, FYNNEI. The CDR3 spans 15 residues. CDR3 nucleotide sequence: TGTGCCAGCAGTGGGTCGCAGATGGACACCGGGGAGCTGTTTTTT. This translates into CASSGSQMDTGELFF.

The chain combines TRBV7-2 with TRBJ1-2; D remains unclear. The CDR3 length is 12 residues. V shed 2 bases and J shed 3 bases, with 4 bases lying between them. Looked up from germline, CDR1 is SGHTA and CDR2 is FQGNSA. The CDR3 here is CASSLPHYGYTF. CDR3 coding DNA: TGTGCCAGCAGCTTACCGCACTATGGCTACACCTTC.

V and J are TRBV2 and TRBJ2-7, with D unclear. The ends were cut back, 4 bases at V and 3 bases at J, with 13 bases in the middle. The CDR3 is made up of 14 amino acids. CDR1 is SNHLY, CDR2 FYNNEI, per germline. CDR3 DNA: TGTGCCAGCAGTGCTAGAGGAGTAGGCTACGAGCAGTACTTC. This translates into CASSARGVGYEQYF.

V usage is TRBV2 and J usage is TRBJ1-5; D call uncertain. The V gene's germline CDR1 is SNHLY and CDR2 FYNNEI. Trimming shortened V by 6 bases and J by 3 bases, and 9 bases separated the two germline ends. The CDR3 has 13 amino acids. CDR3 nucleotide sequence: TGTGCCAGCAGGAGTTCCTACAATCAGCCCCAGCATTTT. Amino acids: CASRSSYNQPQHF.

This clone appeared a single time. The V gene is TRBV28, the J gene TRBJ2-1; 9 nucleotides match TRBD1. V trimming: 10 bases; J trimming: 5 bases; junction bases outside the gene matches: 9. This CDR3 region has 14 residues. Germline CDR1 reads MDHEN; CDR2 reads SYDVKM. The CDR3 DNA sequence: TGTGCCACCTACCGGGACAGGGCAAACAATGAGCAGTTCTTC. Translated: CATYRDRANNEQFF.

The chain couples TRBV28 to TRBJ1-2, with D unresolved. This CDR3 has 14 amino acids. The V end lost 5 bases, the J end lost 8 bases, and 18 bases lay between the germline ends. Per the germline V gene, CDR1 is MDHEN and CDR2 is SYDVKM. DNA of the CDR3: TGTGCCAGCAGTCCATGGACGGGCGGTGGGGGCTACACCTTC. Amino acids: CASSPWTGGGGYTF.

The chain has TRBV5-1 and TRBJ2-7; TRBD2 agrees at 7 bases. Trimming at V came to 0 bases and at J to 4 bases, leaving 7 bases not matched to a gene. This CDR3 is 15 amino acids long. Germline V gives CDR1 SGHRS, CDR2 YFSETQ. DNA of the CDR3: TGCGCCAGCAGCTTGGAGGCTAGCGGAGAATACGAGCAGTACTTC. Its translation: CASSLEASGEYEQYF.

This clone came up once. The genes are TRBV9 and TRBJ1-5; D is uncertain. V was pared by 0 bases and J by 6 bases, with 10 bases between. The CDR3 has 14 residues. Germline loops: CDR1 SGDLS, CDR2 YYNGEE. For the CDR3, the DNA is TGTGCCAGCAGCGTAGAAGGGCAAGGTCAGCCCCAGCATTTT. Residues: CASSVEGQGQPQHF.

The gene calls are TRBV29-1 and TRBJ1-2; D gene ambiguous. Trimming left V 3 bases short and J 8 bases short, with 13 bases between. CDR1 and CDR2 (germline): SQVTM, ANQGSEA. This CDR3 region has 12 residues. The CDR3 coding sequence is TGCAGCGTTGAGGCAGCCACTATGGGCTACACCTTC. Translated: CSVEAATMGYTF.

This clone was seen more than once but under ten times. The rearrangement links TRBV10-1 to TRBJ2-4; 7 bases align to TRBD1. Germline loops: CDR1 WNHNN, CDR2 SYGVQD (reference sequence). V trimming: 8 bases; J trimming: 0 bases; junction bases outside the gene matches: 19. The length of the CDR3 is 19 residues. As DNA, the CDR3 is TGCGCCAGCCGACAGGGAATTATTACCGCAATCATAGCCAAAAACATTCAGTACTTC. Translating gives CASRQGIITAIIAKNIQYF.

The V and J genes are TRBV10-1 and TRBJ2-3; weak D call: TRBD2 (5 bases). The CDR3 has 13 residues. Germline values: CDR1 WNHNN, CDR2 SYGVQD (reference sequence). Between the trimmed V and J ends, which lost 8 bases and 6 bases, there was a span of 15 bases. CDR3 sequence reads: CASSKRVADTQYF. The CDR3, as DNA: TGCGCCAGCTCTAAAAGAGTAGCGGATACGCAGTATTTT.

The chain carries TRBV5-1 and TRBJ2-4; 8 nucleotides agree with TRBD1. Germline V gives CDR1 SGHRS, CDR2 YFSETQ. The CDR3 contains 14 residues. V lost 4 bases to trimming and J lost 8 bases; unmatched junction nucleotides: 8. This CDR3 is CASSRTGSGDIQYF. The CDR3 DNA reads TGCGCCAGCAGCAGGACAGGGAGTGGGGACATTCAGTACTTC.

This clone was counted a single time. This sequence joins TRBV9 and TRBJ2-2, with TRBD2 matching over 9 bases. The V and J ends lost 4 bases and 8 bases, in that order; junction bases with no gene match: 12. The CDR3 covers 16 residues. CDR1 SGDLS and CDR2 YYNGEE come from the germline V gene. CDR3 sequence (DNA): TGTGCCAGCAGCCCAGAGGGCGGGGGGGCCATAGGGGAGCTGTTTTTT. Translating it yields CASSPEGGGAIGELFF.

The chain joins TRBV5-1 to TRBJ1-2; no clear D gene. Germline V gene lookup returns CDR1 SGHRS and CDR2 YFSETQ. V was trimmed by 0 bases and J by 0 bases, leaving 3 bases between them. The CDR3 contains 13 residues. In DNA form, the CDR3 reads TGCGCCAGCAGCTTGGACGCTAACTATGGCTACACCTTC. As protein: CASSLDANYGYTF.

V is TRBV28 and J is TRBJ2-5; no clear D gene. Trimming removed 5 bases at V and 4 bases at J, with 11 bases between. Germline V gene sequence: CDR1 MDHEN, CDR2 SYDVKM. The CDR3 runs to 13 residues. The CDR3 protein is CASSPSWGETQYF. CDR3 nucleotides: TGTGCCAGCAGTCCCTCATGGGGAGAGACCCAGTACTTC.

V is TRBV5-1 and J is TRBJ1-4; no clear D. This CDR3 is 15 amino acids long. Germline V lookup: CDR1 SGHRS, CDR2 YFSETQ. The ends were cut back, 0 bases at V and 4 bases at J, with 10 bases in the middle. For the CDR3, the DNA is TGCGCCAGCAGCTTGGCCCAGGCTTATAATGAAAAACTGTTTTTT. Translating it yields CASSLAQAYNEKLFF. Using reference TRBV5-1 and TRBJ1-4 for the parts outside the CDR3, the full variable domain is KAGVTQTPRYLIKTRGQQVTLSCSPISGHRSVSWYQQTPGQGLQFLFEYFSETQRNKGNFPGRFSGRQFSNSRSEMNVSTLELGDSALYLCASSLAQAYNEKLFFGSGTQLSVL.

This clone was recorded a few times. The rearrangement uses TRBV28 and TRBJ2-1, with D perhaps matching TRBD2 (5 bases). CDR1 and CDR2 from the germline V gene are MDHEN and SYDVKM. The CDR3 has 13 amino acids. V was shortened by 3 bases and J by 8 bases, with 11 bases between the two germline ends. In DNA, the CDR3 is TGTGCCAGCAGTTTTATACGGGGTGATGAGCAGTTCTTC. Its translation: CASSFIRGDEQFF.

The CDR3 DNA reads TGTGCCAGCAGTCACCGCCCCTCGACAGGCTCGAACACCGGGGAGCTGTTTTTT. Translation gives CASSHRPSTGSNTGELFF. This chain uses TRBV27 with TRBJ2-2; the D gene is possibly TRBD1 (6 bases). CDR1 is MNHEY and CDR2 is SMNVEV in the germline V gene (reference sequence). Trimming took off 5 bases at V and 0 bases at J, with 19 bases between the two ends. This CDR3 has 18 residues.

The J gene is TRBJ2-1, the V gene TRBV5-1, with D unclear. This CDR3 is 12 amino acids long. From germline, CDR1 is SGHRS and CDR2 YFSETQ. V was clipped by 0 bases and J by 5 bases, with 3 bases between them. This CDR3 reads CASSLADNEQFF. In nucleotides, the CDR3 is TGCGCCAGCAGCTTGGCAGACAATGAGCAGTTCTTC. Looking up the rest from reference TRBV5-1 and TRBJ2-1 gives the full variable domain: KAGVTQTPRYLIKTRGQQVTLSCSPISGHRSVSWYQQTPGQGLQFLFEYFSETQRNKGNFPGRFSGRQFSNSRSEMNVSTLELGDSALYLCASSLADNEQFFGPGTRLTVL.

The chain couples TRBV7-9 to TRBJ1-6; D remains ambiguous. Trimming stripped 5 bases from V and 9 bases from J, with 20 bases between. Germline CDR1 and CDR2: SEHNR and FQNEAQ (reference sequence). This CDR3 has 16 amino acids. The CDR3 DNA reads as TGTGCCAGCAGCCCCCGGACCGGTAGGGAGGTTTCACCCCTCCACTTT. It specifies CASSPRTGREVSPLHF.

The rearrangement links TRBV29-1 to TRBJ2-5, with a tentative D call TRBD1 (6 bases). The CDR3 is 12 residues long. The germline V and J ends were trimmed by 4 bases and 2 bases, with 8 bases remaining between them. Germline V CDR1 and CDR2: SQVTM, ANQGSEA. The CDR3 is CSVGTVQETQYF. The CDR3 DNA is TGCAGCGTTGGGACAGTTCAAGAGACCCAGTACTTC.

V gene TRBV5-5 combines with J gene TRBJ2-7, with 7 bases matching TRBD1. The CDR3 runs 18 residues. In germline, CDR1 is SGHKS, CDR2 YYEKEE (reference sequence). The ends lost 0 bases at V and 0 bases at J; junction bases unmatched: 12. CDR3 sequence reads: CASSLAFTTGISSYEQYF. The CDR3 region has the DNA TGTGCCAGCAGCTTGGCGTTCACGACAGGGATCAGCTCCTACGAGCAGTACTTC.